This record covers a single T cell receptor (beta chain). Authors' data handling: Nucleated cell number was recorded as an estimate derived from reference gene primer amplification. This table comes from immunoSEQ multiplex PCR, and its TCRdb copy is limited to in-frame clones, with some not included. From that table come the V and J calls and clone size; the DNA was used to work out D and trimming. This table holds 77,000 or so clones, roughly 83% found once. Germline assignment: CDR1 SNHLY and CDR2 FYNNEI. V was clipped by 6 bases and J by 9 bases, with 9 bases between them. CDR3 length: 12 amino acids. This specimen comes from a study of blood T cell repertoires in COVID-19. Study in general: COVID-19 samples collected from the United States, Italy and Spain covered acute and convalescent phases. PBMCs, B-cell-depleted T cells, or T cells were the source of the cDNA or gDNA that made up the material.

The chain combines TRBV2 with TRBJ1-6, with D uncertain. Input material: peripheral blood. This receptor was identified in a woman aged 55-70 years with acute or convalescent COVID-19. The CDR3 DNA follows: TGTGCCAGCAGAATCGACACTTCACCCCTCCACTTT. Translation: CASRIDTSPLHF.